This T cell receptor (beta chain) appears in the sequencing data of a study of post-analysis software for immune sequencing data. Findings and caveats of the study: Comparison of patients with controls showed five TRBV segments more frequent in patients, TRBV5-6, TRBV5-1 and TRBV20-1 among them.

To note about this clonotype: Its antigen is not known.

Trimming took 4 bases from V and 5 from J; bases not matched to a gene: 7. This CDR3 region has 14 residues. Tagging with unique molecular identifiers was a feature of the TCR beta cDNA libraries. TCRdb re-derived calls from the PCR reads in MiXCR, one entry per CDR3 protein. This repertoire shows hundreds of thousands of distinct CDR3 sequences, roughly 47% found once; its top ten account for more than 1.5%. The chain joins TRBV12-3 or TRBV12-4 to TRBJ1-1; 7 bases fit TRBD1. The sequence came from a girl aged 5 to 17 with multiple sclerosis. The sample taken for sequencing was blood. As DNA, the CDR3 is TGTGCCAGCAGTTGGGCAGGGGGTAATACTGAAGCTTTCTTT. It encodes CASSWAGGNTEAFF.